This T cell receptor beta chain was observed in a study of blood T cell repertoires in COVID-19. V lost 0 bases to trimming and J lost 0 bases; unmatched junction nucleotides: 4. This CDR3 is 18 amino acids long. Looked up from germline, CDR1 is SEHNR and CDR2 is FQNEAQ (reference sequence). Produced via immunoSEQ multiplex PCR; TCRdb's table is partial and in-frame only. The sample lists 150,000 to 200,000 clones, 79% seen once, with 19% in the top ten. The chain has TRBV7-9 and TRBJ2-1, with 11 bases identical to TRBD2. Sequencing was carried out using PBMCs or T cells enriched from blood (not recorded which). The TCR comes from a woman in her 70s in a cohort exposed to, infected with or recovered from COVID-19 (not recorded which). Here the CDR3 DNA reads TGTGCCAGCAGCTTAGCGGGGACTAGCGGTAGCTCCTACAATGAGCAGTTCTTC. Translation gives CASSLAGTSGSSYNEQFF.